This T cell receptor beta chain was observed in a study of beta chain features in type 1 diabetes. Study background: Sorted cells numbering around 110,000,000 were examined across all samples.

Sequenced material consisted of expressed TCRB transcripts (all of the isolated RNA was reverse transcribed). Assay: immunoSEQ multiplex PCR; the TCRdb copy retains only in-frame clones and omits some. Among tens of thousands of clones, around 69% were seen once, and the ten largest hold 3.5% to 4.5%. Study results and caveats: Type 1 diabetes patients had moderately but significantly shorter TCRB CDR3s in all four CD4+ subsets.

This CDR3 is 13 amino acids long. CDR1 is SGHRS and CDR2 is YFSETQ in the germline V gene. With 2 bases clipped from V and 6 bases from J, the junction kept 5 bases outside the gene matches. Note on this clone: Its antigen is unidentified.

Sequenced sample: Tregs from blood. The chain is built from TRBV5-1 and TRBJ2-7; 7 bases map to TRBD2. The clonotype originates from a man between 18 and 35 years old with type 1 diabetes. The CDR3 DNA is TGCGCCAGCAGCTTCGCGGGAGTCTCCGAGCAGTACTTC. This gives the protein CASSFAGVSEQYF.